This TCR beta chain was identified in a study of tumor and adjacent non-tumor tissue in lung cancer (dated by TCRdb to 2016 to 2018). With regard to the full study: The cohort included about a dozen adenocarcinoma, a couple of squamous cell carcinoma and 1 small cell lung cancer patients. The 15 enrolled patients, of whom 10 were men and 5 were women, were aged roughly 30 to 85 years and were diagnosed with TNM stage I to III disease. In total, sequencing yielded 100 million to 150 million productive TCRbeta reads, which works out to an average of around 4.2 million reads per sample. The study compared bulk TCRbeta repertoires between lung tumor tissue and matched distant non-tumor lung tissue from some 14 lung cancer patients. For each patient, one tumor sample and one normal lung sample were taken, giving around 30 paired specimens that underwent TCRbeta CDR3 sequencing. What the authors observed across the whole study: Tumor tissue showed significantly greater TCR diversity (inverse Simpson) than normal lung tissue (431.37 vs 166.20, P = 0.0075, Mann-Whitney U test). The cohort had only about 16 patients, and the authors noted that larger samples and more detailed clinical data are needed. Because peripheral blood was not sequenced, blood TCRbeta repertoires in the lung cancer patients of the study were not examined. Neither the sequencing platform nor unique molecular identifiers are named or mentioned anywhere in the methods. A significantly larger cumulative share of the repertoire was made up by the top 100 clones in normal lung than in tumor tissue. Younger patients had significantly higher TCR diversity, and higher tumor TCR diversity was associated with shorter overall and disease-free survival.

Receptor libraries were prepared by multiplex PCR. The instrument was an Illumina HiSeq 2500. TCRbeta libraries were built by three rounds of nested PCR using primers (Table S4), following protocols modified from ARM-PCR. Before sequencing, PCR products of 200-500 bp were cut from the gel and purified using the QIAquick gel extraction kit. In the original analysis: Reads were cleaned using Trimmomatic, were merged into complete CDR3 sequences using FLASH, and were assigned to V(D)J germline segments using MiTCR. Clonal diversity was computed as the inverse Simpson's index with VDJtools. A read counted as productive if the sequence was in-frame and lacked a premature stop codon. The raw public reads went through TCRdb reprocessing: fastp at Q25, MiXCR clone calling, in-frame beta chains kept. CDR3 protein sequences are deduplicated, and each keeps its most common genes and DNA. The V and J calls were determined by TCRdb, not by the authors. Within this sample are tens of thousands of distinct CDR3 sequences, with around 74% of them counted one time only. The ten largest clonotypes hold over 9.5% of the sample.

The count of this clonotype is one. Its antigen is currently not known. No base qualities exist here, and no much larger clone lies one base off it. One read represents weak support. Spanning cysteine to phenylalanine, the CDR3 consists of 17 amino acids. Here the CDR3 DNA is all that survives: 51 bases in frame from base 1. The germline ends are 22 bases apart after V is trimmed by 6 bases and J by 5 bases. RNA was extracted from bulk unsorted tissue and checked for quality with a NanoDrop ND-1000 and an Agilent 2100. Donors were newly diagnosed lung cancer patients admitted for thoracic surgery in China between August and November 2014, without prior chemotherapy. The study excluded patients who had received radiotherapy or chemotherapy before or who had another cancer at the same time. Pieces of surgical tissue measuring about 1-2.1 cm3 were kept in RNAlater solution and held at -80 degrees C until needed.

This receptor was taken from a woman in her 50s with non-small cell lung cancer. Source material: lung tumor tissue. Rearrangement joined TRBV12-3 or TRBV12-4 to TRBJ2-2; the D gene is perhaps TRBD2, on 5 matching bases. CDR3 sequence: CASSGLGGASGTGELFF. The DNA sequence is TGTGCCAGCAGCGGGCTCGGCGGAGCTTCGGGGACCGGGGAGCTGTTTTTT.